These 18 T cell receptor beta chains originate from one sample sequenced in a study of neurological immune-mediated disorders. TCRdb independently ran MiXCR on the 5' RACE reads; one entry per CDR3 protein. Among about 66,000 distinct CDR3 sequences listed, roughly 3.6% were seen once. The source material was PBMCs. Receptors originate from a man in his thirties or forties with multiple sclerosis.

This clonotype was recorded many times. In this CDR3 the conserved last residue, phenylalanine or tryptophan, is missing, so a read error is likely. The limits of the CDR3 on the DNA are not certain, so only TCRdb's listed CDR3 is given. The chain uses TRBV5-1 and TRBJ2-3; TRBD1 is taken as the D call from the table, unchecked against the DNA. The CDR3 adds up to 12 amino acids, both ends counted. CDR1 and CDR2 (germline): SGHRS, YFSETQ. CDR3 sequence reads: CASSLTGADSWY.

This clonotype was seen at least ten times. CDR3 in amino acids: CSASQAPPNSPLHF. In DNA, the CDR3 is TGCAGTGCTAGCCAAGCTCCCCCAAATTCACCCCTCCACTTT. This rearrangement joins TRBV20-1 to TRBJ1-6, with unresolved D. V was clipped by 3 bases and J by 7 bases, with 13 bases between them. CDR3 size: 14 residues. Germline V gene sequence: CDR1 DFQATT, CDR2 SNEGSKA (reference sequence).

This clonotype was seen many times. The J gene is TRBJ1-1, the V gene TRBV5-1; no clear D. The V gene's germline CDR1 is SGHRS and CDR2 YFSETQ. The CDR3 loop spans 15 amino acids. V was cut by 2 bases and J by 0 bases, with 11 bases left in between. DNA for the CDR3: TGCGCCAGCAGCTTAGGTCTAGGGCTGAACACTGAAGCTTTCTTT. Translation gives CASSLGLGLNTEAFF.

This clonotype has at least ten counts. V gene TRBV6-1 combines with J gene TRBJ1-4; tentative D call: TRBD1 (6 bases). The germline V gene has CDR1 MNHNS and CDR2 SASEGT. V lost 4 bases, J lost 7 bases, and 13 bases lay in between. This CDR3 is built from 14 residues. The CDR3: CASSATKGGEKLFF. The CDR3 nucleotides read TGTGCCAGCAGTGCCACTAAGGGGGGTGAAAAACTGTTTTTT.

The table lists this clonotype with many counts. The chain is built from TRBV7-9 and TRBJ2-3; D is undetermined. The germline V gene encodes CDR1 SEHNR and CDR2 FQNEAQ (reference sequence). The CDR3 extends over 16 amino acids. The V gene lost 8 bases and the J gene lost 4 bases, with 22 bases spanning the gap. Here the CDR3 reads CASAHLGSPPADTQYF. Here the CDR3 DNA reads TGTGCCAGCGCCCACTTGGGCAGCCCACCGGCAGATACGCAGTATTTT.

This clonotype was seen ten or more times. The V call is TRBV18, the J call TRBJ1-4; TRBD1 might be the D (5 bases). V was pared by 2 bases and J by 2 bases, with 6 bases between. The CDR3 spans 14 residues. Germline-derived CDR1 and CDR2 are KGHSH and LQKENI. This CDR3 is CASSPRQTNEKLFF. The CDR3 DNA reads TGTGCCAGCTCACCAAGACAGACTAATGAAAAACTGTTTTTT.

This clonotype was recorded many times. This chain links TRBV5-1 with TRBJ2-2; no firm D call. The CDR3 is made up of 13 amino acids. The V and J ends lost 0 bases and 1 base respectively, with 1 base between them. Looked up from germline, CDR1 is SGHRS and CDR2 is YFSETQ. DNA of the CDR3: TGCGCCAGCAGCTTGGGGAACACCGGGGAGCTGTTTTTT. Translated, it gives CASSLGNTGELFF.

The table lists this clonotype with many counts. This sequence joins TRBV4-1 and TRBJ1-5; D gene unclear. This CDR3 has 16 residues. CDR1 MGHRA and CDR2 YSYEKL come from the germline V gene. V was cut by 0 bases and J by 6 bases, with 15 bases left in between. The DNA for the CDR3 is TGCGCCAGCAGCCAAGACGGCACCCGGGGAGGTCAGCCCCAGCATTTT. This gives the protein CASSQDGTRGGQPQHF.

This clonotype was found many times. V gene TRBV15 combines with J gene TRBJ1-2; tentative D call: TRBD1 (6 bases). The V and J ends lost 8 bases and 2 bases respectively, with 18 bases between them. This CDR3 has 15 amino acids. Germline V gene data show CDR1 as LNHNV and CDR2 as YYDKDF (reference sequence). This CDR3 reads CATDPGGQGNYGYTF. The DNA of the CDR3 is TGTGCCACCGACCCCGGCGGCCAGGGGAACTATGGCTACACCTTC.

This clonotype was counted ten times or more. Written as DNA, the CDR3 is TGTGCCAGCAGCACTCAGCGGGGGGGCCTAGGTACGCAGTATTTT. This codes for CASSTQRGGLGTQYF. The V and J genes are TRBV7-2 and TRBJ2-3; TRBD2 matches 10 bases. CDR3 length: 15 amino acids. From germline, CDR1 is SGHTA and CDR2 FQGNSA. Trimming cost V 5 bases and J 8 bases; bases outside gene matches: 10. Full variable domain (outside the CDR3, taken from reference TRBV7-2 and TRBJ2-3): GAGVSQSPSNKVTEKGKDVELRCDPISGHTALYWYRQSLGQGLEFLIYFQGNSAPDKSGLPSDRFSAERTGGSVSTLTIQRTQQEDSAVYLCASSTQRGGLGTQYFGPGTRLTVL.

This clonotype was observed many times. The chain joins TRBV20-1 to TRBJ2-7; the match to TRBD2 covers 11 bases. The V and J ends lost 6 bases and 0 bases, in that order; junction bases with no gene match: 10. The CDR3 runs to 16 residues. The germline V gene encodes CDR1 DFQATT and CDR2 SNEGSKA (reference sequence). The CDR3 loop is CSARTSGGESSYEQYF. The DNA for the CDR3 is TGCAGTGCCAGAACTAGCGGGGGCGAGAGCTCCTACGAGCAGTACTTC.

This clonotype was seen only a few times. This rearrangement joins TRBV7-6 to TRBJ2-7; TRBD1 agrees at 7 bases. Germline CDR1 is SGHVS and CDR2 is FNYEAQ. The V gene end was trimmed by 6 bases and the J gene end by 5 bases; junction bases not matched to a gene: 7. There are 13 residues in the CDR3. CDR3 sequence: CASSQTGFHEQYF. In nucleotides, the CDR3 is TGTGCCAGCAGTCAGACAGGGTTCCACGAGCAGTACTTC.

In this sample, this clonotype turned up many times. The rearrangement joins TRBV20-1 to TRBJ2-5, with 7 nucleotides matching TRBD1. CDR3 length: 15 amino acids. V lost 3 bases and J lost 3; bases outside the gene matches: 10. Per the germline V gene, CDR1 is DFQATT and CDR2 is SNEGSKA (reference sequence). This CDR3 reads CSASTGTDKEETQYF. As DNA, the CDR3 is TGCAGTGCTAGTACCGGGACAGACAAAGAAGAGACCCAGTACTTC.

At least ten counts were recorded for this clonotype. V usage is TRBV29-1 and J usage is TRBJ2-2; no firm D call. The germline V and J ends were trimmed by 4 bases and 2 bases, with 8 bases remaining between them. The CDR3 extends over 13 amino acids. Germline values: CDR1 SQVTM, CDR2 ANQGSEA. CDR3 residues: CSVAESNTGELFF. CDR3 nucleotide sequence: TGCAGCGTTGCAGAATCAAACACCGGGGAGCTGTTTTTT.

This clonotype came up many times. The CDR3 nucleotides are TGTGCCAGCAGTGGGGGGGCGGAGGGCTACACCTTC. It encodes CASSGGAEGYTF. V and J are TRBV25-1 and TRBJ1-2; TRBD1 might be the D (6 bases). Trimming took 4 bases from V and 8 from J, leaving 11 bases between them. In germline, CDR1 is MGHDK, CDR2 SYGVNS. The CDR3 totals 12 residues.

This clonotype occurred many times. This chain joins TRBV27 and TRBJ1-4; tentatively, D is TRBD1 (6 bases). The CDR3 is 15 amino acids. The germline V gene has CDR1 MNHEY and CDR2 SMNVEV (reference sequence). V was trimmed by 5 bases and J by 4 bases, leaving 14 bases between them. DNA of the CDR3: TGTGCCAGCAGTGCGGGGACAACAGTTAATGAAAAACTGTTTTTT. Protein: CASSAGTTVNEKLFF.

This clonotype has ten or more counts. J is TRBJ2-1 and V is TRBV4-1, with D possibly TRBD2 on 6 matching bases. The germline V gene encodes CDR1 MGHRA and CDR2 YSYEKL. V lost 0 bases and J 5 bases, leaving 14 bases between the germline ends. CDR3 size: 16 residues. The CDR3 sequence: CASSQDRLTGDNEQFF. CDR3 nucleotides: TGCGCCAGCAGCCAAGATCGGCTAACGGGGGACAATGAGCAGTTCTTC.

In its sample, this clonotype was seen many times. The chain joins TRBV5-1 to TRBJ2-2; D may be TRBD2 (6 bases). In germline, CDR1 is SGHRS, CDR2 YFSETQ. CDR3 length equals 16 residues. Trimming shortened V by 4 bases and J by 2 bases, and 15 bases separated the two germline ends. The CDR3, as DNA: TGCGCCAGCAGCATCGATCCGGGACTCAACACCGGGGAGCTGTTTTTT. The encoded protein is CASSIDPGLNTGELFF. The full variable domain, with the rest looked up from reference TRBV5-1 and TRBJ2-2, is KAGVTQTPRYLIKTRGQQVTLSCSPISGHRSVSWYQQTPGQGLQFLFEYFSETQRNKGNFPGRFSGRQFSNSRSEMNVSTLELGDSALYLCASSIDPGLNTGELFFGEGSRLTVL.